The TCR beta chain under discussion was sequenced for a study of blood T cell repertoires in COVID-19. Study details: PBMCs, B-cell-depleted T cells, or T cells provided the cDNA or gDNA that made up the material.

Per the germline V gene, CDR1 is LGHDT and CDR2 is YNNKEL (reference sequence). This CDR3 region has 20 residues. V lost 3 bases and J lost 0, with 24 bases in between. TCRdb keeps only in-frame clones here, not all; method: immunoSEQ multiplex PCR. The table has roughly 87,000 clones, roughly 89% seen once. The specimen was peripheral blood. The sequence was collected from a woman aged 80 or over with active COVID-19. The gene calls are TRBV3-1 (or the pseudogene TRBV3-2) and TRBJ2-1; TRBD2 might be the D (6 bases). CDR3 in DNA: TGTGCCAGCAGCCAGACTAGTGTTATGGTTGACAGTTTCTCCTACAATGAGCAGTTCTTC. Its protein is CASSQTSVMVDSFSYNEQFF.